This T cell receptor (beta chain) appears in the sequencing data of a study of regulatory T cells in long-lasting Graves disease. Combining iRepertoire HTBI primers with Arm-PCR of CDR3 regions, the authors built TCR beta libraries. In TCRdb, the multiplex PCR reads were re-called with MiXCR into one record per CDR3 protein. The top ten hold 15% to 20% of the sample, which has about 440,000 distinct CDR3 sequences, 15% seen once. Time point defined: newly diagnosed GD, antithyroid drugs for less than 3 months. The TCR library was made from RNA extracted from PBMCs. This CDR3 is built from 13 residues. V dropped 4 bases and J dropped 7 bases, with 14 bases sitting between them. The germline V gene has CDR1 GTSNPN and CDR2 SVGIG (reference sequence). This clonotype was counted between two and nine times. These data were also filed under a second study, of T cells in Graves' hyperthyroidism and ophthalmopathy. That paper adds: Researchers ran a first-round RT-PCR on the TCR CDR3 using the HTBI primer set.

This rearrangement joins TRBV30 to TRBJ1-3; D may be TRBD1 (6 bases). The sequence was collected from a woman in her 30s with Graves disease. Specimen: peripheral blood mononuclear cells (PBMCs), collected at new diagnosis, from a patient treated with antithyroid drugs. The CDR3 spells CAWTLGARNTIYF. DNA for the CDR3: TGTGCCTGGACGTTGGGGGCGAGGAACACCATATATTTT.